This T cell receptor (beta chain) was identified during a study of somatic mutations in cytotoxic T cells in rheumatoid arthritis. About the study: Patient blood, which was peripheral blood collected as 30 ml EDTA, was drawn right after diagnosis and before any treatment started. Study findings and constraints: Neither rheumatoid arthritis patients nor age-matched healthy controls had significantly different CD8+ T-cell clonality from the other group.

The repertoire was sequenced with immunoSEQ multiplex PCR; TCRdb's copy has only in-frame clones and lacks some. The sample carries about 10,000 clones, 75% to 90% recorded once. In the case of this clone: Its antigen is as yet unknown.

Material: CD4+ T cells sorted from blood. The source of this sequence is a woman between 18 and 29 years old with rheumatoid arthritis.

The CDR3: CASNRGLSEQYF. CDR3 sequence (DNA): TGTGCCAGCAACAGGGGTTTGTCCGAGCAGTACTTC. This rearrangement joins TRBV28 to TRBJ2-7, with TRBD1 matching 7 bases. CDR3 length: 12 residues. Germline CDR1 is MDHEN and CDR2 is SYDVKM. After removal of 7 bases from V and 6 bases from J, the junction contained 6 bases not matched to a gene.